The rows below give T cell receptor beta chains drawn from one sample of a study of post-analysis software for immune sequencing data. MiXCR, run by TCRdb on the PCR reads, gives a single entry per CDR3 protein. This sample carries about 820,000 distinct CDR3 sequences, 53% of them seen once, and the ten largest clones take approximately 4.2%. Sequencing used blood. The receptor source for this set is a girl aged 5-17 years with multiple sclerosis. Each CDR3 is given with its conserved first and last residue. A D gene is named only where the DNA matches it firmly. Clone size is given for some rows only: seen once, a few or many times, or a class if the clone is expanded.

clone size	V gene	CDR3 length	D gene	J gene	CDR3 protein	CDR3 DNA
.	TRBV25-1	16	TRBD1	TRBJ2-6	CASSITGGGGANVLTF	TGTGCCAGCAGTATCACAGGGGGCGGAGGGGCCAACGTCCTGACTTTC
.	TRBV3-1	13	.	TRBJ2-4	CASSQVLGNIQYF	TGTGCCAGCAGCCAAGTACTCGGGAACATTCAGTACTTC
once	TRBV29-1	13	.	TRBJ1-1	CSVLGRDLLGAFF	TGCAGCGTCCTCGGACGGGATCTCTTGGGAGCTTTCTTT
few	TRBV7-6	17	.	TRBJ2-5	CASRIGGRWGLQETQYF	TGTGCCAGCAGAATAGGGGGGCGGTGGGGCCTCCAAGAGACCCAGTACTTC
few	TRBV4-1	14	.	TRBJ2-2	CASSQKRPTGELFF	TGCGCCAGCAGCCAAAAAAGGCCCACCGGGGAGCTGTTTTTT
.	TRBV29-1	12	.	TRBJ2-4	CSVEEGRTEQYF	TGCAGCGTTGAAGAAGGGCGGACTGAGCAGTACTTC
.	TRBV25-1	14	.	TRBJ2-1	CASSDQFFAREQFF	TGTGCCAGCAGTGACCAGTTTTTCGCCCGTGAGCAGTTCTTC
.	TRBV10-3	14	.	TRBJ2-7	CAISAEHTPYEQYF	TGTGCCATCAGTGCAGAACATACTCCCTACGAGCAGTACTTC
.	TRBV29-1	14	.	TRBJ2-6	CSAQTISGANVLTF	TGCAGCGCCCAGACGATCTCTGGGGCCAACGTCCTGACTTTC
.	TRBV7-3	16	TRBD2	TRBJ2-5	CASSPSGTSGYNEQYF	TGTGCCAGCAGCCCCTCCGGGACTAGCGGATACAATGAGCAGTACTTC
.	TRBV3-1	16	.	TRBJ1-1	CVSSQEWSYMNTEAFF	TGTGTCAGCAGCCAAGAGTGGTCATATATGAACACTGAAGCTTTCTTT
.	TRBV20-1	18	TRBD1	TRBJ1-5	CSARARGQGVYSNQPQHF	TGCAGTGCTAGAGCAAGGGGACAGGGGGTTTATAGCAATCAGCCCCAGCATTTT
.	TRBV15	16	.	TRBJ2-4	CATSRMGEVAKNIQYF	TGTGCCACCAGCAGGATGGGAGAAGTAGCCAAAAACATTCAGTACTTC
.	TRBV5-1	15	TRBD2	TRBJ2-3	CASSPEGLAGWAQYF	TGCGCCAGCAGCCCTGAGGGACTAGCGGGATGGGCGCAGTATTTT
.	TRBV6-5	13	TRBD1	TRBJ2-7	CASSPGTGVEQYF	TGTGCCAGCAGTCCTGGGACAGGCGTCGAGCAGTACTTC
.	TRBV5-1	16	TRBD2	TRBJ2-3	CASSWIAGRTTDTQYF	TGCGCCAGCAGCTGGATAGCGGGACGCACCACAGATACGCAGTATTTT